This T cell receptor beta chain was profiled in a study of shared clonotypes between healthy human individuals. Naive CD8 populations comprised CD45RO-negative cells positively selected for CCR7, excluding terminally differentiated effector memory CD45RA+ cells. Germline V gives CDR1 GTSNPN, CDR2 SVGIG (reference sequence). V dropped 0 bases and J dropped 4 bases, with 9 bases sitting between them. The CDR3 is made up of 13 amino acids. Details on this clone: What it binds is unknown.

Using immunoSEQ multiplex PCR, the repertoire was profiled, and TCRdb retains in-frame clones only, with some absent. Seen here are about 1.9 million clones, about 94% observed once, and the top ten hold 1.5% to 2%. Study results and limitations: It was the non-shared clonotypes that had lower generation probabilities than clonotypes shared by all four donors. Some naive CD4 clonotypes, about 5%, turned up in common across several donors. Clonotype sharing among donors was thought likely to change with sequencing depth.

Sequencing was carried out using naive CD8+ T cells from PBMCs. The receptor was derived from a man in his late teens or twenties in good health. Some clones in this sample may be carry-over from other donors' samples. The rearrangement joins TRBV30 to TRBJ1-1; D is unresolved. The CDR3 DNA is TGTGCCTGGAGTGTTCTAATCCCCACTGAAGCTTTCTTT. Its translation is CAWSVLIPTEAFF.